A single sample gave rise to the 8 T cell receptor beta chains below, sequenced in a study of shared clonotypes between healthy human individuals. Only in-frame clones appear in the TCRdb table, and some are missing; sequencing was by immunoSEQ multiplex PCR. The sample carries hundreds of thousands of clones, roughly four fifths recorded once. Specimen: PBMCs. The receptor source for this set is a woman aged 35 to 49 in good health. Some clones in this sample may be carry-over from other donors' samples.

The chain joins TRBV5-1 to TRBJ1-3; D gene ambiguous. The length of the CDR3 is 15 residues. In germline, CDR1 is SGHRS, CDR2 YFSETQ. V was shortened by 4 bases and J by 2 bases, with 13 bases between the two germline ends. This CDR3 is CASSTGRNAGNTIYF. In DNA, the CDR3 is TGCGCCAGCAGCACCGGACGAAATGCTGGAAACACCATATATTTT.

This chain uses TRBV11-2 with TRBJ2-2, with TRBD1 matching 9 bases. The CDR3 spans 16 residues. V was clipped by 6 bases and J by 6 bases; unmatched bases: 11. Germline V gene sequence: CDR1 SGHAT, CDR2 FQNNGV. As DNA, the CDR3 is TGTGCCAGCAGACCAACAGGGGGCGCGGGACCCGGGGAGCTGTTTTTT. This sequence encodes CASRPTGGAGPGELFF.

This clone was seen ten or more times. Other DNA sequences in this specimen translate into the identical CDR3. V is TRBV9 and J is TRBJ2-5; D is unclear. The end of the DNA fits TRBJ2-7 better, so the J call may be wrong. CDR1 and CDR2 from the germline V gene are SGDLS and YYNGEE. CDR3 length: 14 amino acids. This CDR3 is CASSVSTASYEQYF. Here the CDR3 DNA reads TGTGCCAGCAGCGTATCAACTGCCTCCTACGAGCAGTACTTC.

V and J are TRBV29-1 and TRBJ2-1; 11 bases are shared with TRBD1. Germline V gene sequence: CDR1 SQVTM, CDR2 ANQGSEA. Trimming removed 4 bases from V and 6 bases from J; junction bases left unmatched: 5. The CDR3 spans 14 residues. The CDR3 nucleotides read TGCAGCGTTGCGGGACAGGGGGGGACCAATGAGCAGTTCTTC. Encoded protein: CSVAGQGGTNEQFF.

The gene calls are TRBV15 and TRBJ2-7; D gene unclear. Looked up from germline, CDR1 is LNHNV and CDR2 is YYDKDF (reference sequence). V was pared by 0 bases and J by 6 bases, with 12 bases between. This CDR3 comprises 14 residues. As DNA, the CDR3 is TGTGCCACCAGCAGAGAAAGCCCGTTTCCCGAGCAGTACTTC. This sequence encodes CATSRESPFPEQYF.

A remark on this clone: Other DNA sequences of this sample code for an identical CDR3. This sequence joins TRBV18 and TRBJ2-7; 9 nucleotides line up with TRBD1. Germline values: CDR1 KGHSH, CDR2 LQKENI. The CDR3 runs 15 residues. J lost 5 bases, V lost 3 bases, and 8 bases had no gene match. The CDR3 protein is CASSPLLQGAHEQYF. The CDR3 coding sequence is TGTGCCAGCTCACCCCTTCTACAGGGGGCTCACGAGCAGTACTTC.

V usage is TRBV9 and J usage is TRBJ2-7, with TRBD1 matching over 7 bases. Trimming at V came to 0 bases and at J to 6 bases, leaving 9 bases not matched to a gene. The CDR3 runs to 15 residues. Germline-derived CDR1 and CDR2 are SGDLS and YYNGEE. The CDR3 is CASSVGARQGLEQYF. CDR3 bases: TGTGCCAGCAGCGTAGGGGCACGACAGGGTCTCGAGCAGTACTTC.

The chain employs TRBV28 and TRBJ2-7; D is ambiguous. V was cut by 7 bases and J by 2 bases, with 21 bases left in between. The CDR3 is 16 residues long. Per germline, CDR1 MDHEN and CDR2 SYDVKM. The CDR3 reads CASISPLEQEPYEQYF. CDR3 DNA: TGTGCCAGCATCTCCCCCCTGGAGCAGGAACCCTACGAGCAGTACTTC.